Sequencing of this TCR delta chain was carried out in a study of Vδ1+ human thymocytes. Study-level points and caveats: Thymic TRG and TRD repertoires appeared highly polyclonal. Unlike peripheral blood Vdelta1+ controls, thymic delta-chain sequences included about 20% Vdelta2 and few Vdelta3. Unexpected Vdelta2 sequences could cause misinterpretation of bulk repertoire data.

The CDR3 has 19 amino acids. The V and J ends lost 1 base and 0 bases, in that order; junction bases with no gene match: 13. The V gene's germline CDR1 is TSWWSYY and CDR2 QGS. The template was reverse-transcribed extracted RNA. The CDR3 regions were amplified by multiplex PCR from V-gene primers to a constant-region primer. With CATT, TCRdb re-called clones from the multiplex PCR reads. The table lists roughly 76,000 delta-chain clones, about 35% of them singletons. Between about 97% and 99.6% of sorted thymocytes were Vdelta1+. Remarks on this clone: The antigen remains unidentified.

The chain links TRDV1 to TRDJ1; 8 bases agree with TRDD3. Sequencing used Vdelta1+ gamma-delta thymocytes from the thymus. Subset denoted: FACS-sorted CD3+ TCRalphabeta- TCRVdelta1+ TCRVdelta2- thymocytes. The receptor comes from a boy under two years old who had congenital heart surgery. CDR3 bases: TGTGCTCTTGGGGAACAGTTCGGGGATACTCCCAGGTACACCGATAAACTCATCTTT. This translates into CALGEQFGDTPRYTDKLIF.